The rows below give T cell receptor beta chains drawn from one sample of a study of T cell repertoires in cytomegalovirus infection. Their antigen targets remain unknown. One entry per CDR3 protein, called by TCRdb with MiXCR from the reads. The sample carries about 830,000 distinct CDR3 sequences, about 33% recorded once. The source material was cultured CD8+ T cells from PBMCs, sampled from culture after CMV antigen stimulation. Source of these receptors: a human donor in good health (CMV status not recorded). Some clones in this sample may be carry-over from other donors' samples. Both conserved end residues are part of each CDR3.

14	TRBV12-5	CASSLTSLEETQYF
14	TRBV7-9	CASSAPGAYTEAFF
14	TRBV27	CASSLVQTNTEAFF
12	TRBV6-2/TRBV6-3	CATQTGANEQFF
13	TRBV7-6	CASSLANGNEQFF
14	TRBV9	CASSVALASNEQFF
16	TRBV27	CASSSPRGRVTGELFF
13	TRBV4-1	CASSSQGIPEAFF
16	TRBV6-1	CASSHVRTASTDTQYF
17	TRBV11-2	CASSVSFEVYVNYGYTF
14	TRBV12-3/TRBV12-4	CASSFRPHRDEQFF
13	TRBV12-3/TRBV12-4	CASTPSMNTEAFF
16	TRBV7-8	CASRGGGANTYNEQFF
15	TRBV6-2/TRBV6-3	CASHMQDRVFTEAFF
15	TRBV20-1	CSARPGGNSGNTIYF
16	TRBV7-9	CASSFEVDRGGTEAFF